This T cell receptor (beta chain) is drawn from a study of T cells after posttransplantation cyclophosphamide. Study-wide points: TRB overlap between skin or GI tissue T cells and blood was limited.

This table comes from immunoSEQ multiplex PCR, and its TCRdb copy is limited to in-frame clones, with some not included. Of 23,000 or so clones listed, approximately 98% are singletons. Trimming took 5 bases from V and 4 from J; bases not matched to a gene: 7. Germline loops: CDR1 LNHDA, CDR2 SQIVND (reference sequence). The CDR3 is 16 amino acids. This clone was seen only once. Its specificity is unknown. The naive gate required viable CD3+CD4+ or CD3+CD8+ cells with CCR7+CD45RA+CD45RO-CD95-CD27+CD28+ phenotype. Sequenced: naive CD8+ T cells sorted from PBMCs. The TCR originated in a man aged 35 to 55 in good health, CMV-negative, and a related stem cell transplant donor. The rearrangement joins TRBV19 to TRBJ2-1; 11 bases agree with TRBD2. The CDR3: CASSVRTSGYYNEQFF. The CDR3 DNA reads TGTGCCAGTAGTGTTAGGACTAGCGGGTATTACAATGAGCAGTTCTTC.